This T cell receptor beta chain was sequenced in a study of human T cells and chemical hapten exposure. Overall study context: Sensitization employed 2% DPC on approximately 2 cm by approximately 2 cm of upper inner arm skin. There were weekly diphenylcyclopropenone doses to the scalp for patients throughout the approximately 25-week study. Study-wide results and caveats: Expanded TCRs made up significantly more big CDR3 similarity clusters than controls did. Donors had alopecia, so their immune response may differ from healthy people's.

Comments on this clonotype: Its specificity is unknown.

Time point reported: patch test 2, 6 weeks after DPC sensitization. Treatment: therapeutic diphenylcyclopropenone sensitization with weekly scalp DPC. The CDR3 runs 11 residues. The trim removed 4 bases at V and 9 bases at J, leaving 1 base unmatched. Germline CDR1 is SGHDN and CDR2 is FVKESK. MiXCR was run by TCRdb on the RACE reads, yielding one entry per CDR3 protein. Of tens of thousands of distinct CDR3 sequences in the sample, 8% to 9.5% were seen once. The specimen comprised whole blood, sampled in connection with sensitization to the hapten diphenylcyclopropenone (DPC). The TCR sequence derives from a young man with alopecia areata. Some clones in this sample may be carry-over from other donors' samples. V usage is TRBV14 and J usage is TRBJ2-5; 8 nucleotides align to TRBD1. The CDR3 bases are TGTGCCAGCAGCCTACAGGGGGCCCAGTACTTC. Protein: CASSLQGAQYF. Looking up the rest from reference TRBV14 and TRBJ2-5 gives the full variable domain: EAGVTQFPSHSVIEKGQTVTLRCDPISGHDNLYWYRRVMGKEIKFLLHFVKESKQDESGMPNNRFLAERTGGTYSTLKVQPAELEDSGVYFCASSLQGAQYFGPGTRLLVL.